This record concerns one T cell receptor (beta chain) sequence. The data belong to a study of OX40 agonist ivuxolimab in advanced cancers. Study as a whole: Clinicians treated patients with ivuxolimab, an agonistic anti-OX40 (CD134) antibody. Allowance was made for prior anti-PD-1, anti-PD-L1 or anti-CTLA-4 therapy, and about 37% had some.

The assay was immunoSEQ multiplex PCR, and TCRdb's table has in-frame clones only and misses some. The table has about 7,800 clones, around two thirds seen once. V shed 3 bases and J shed 5 bases, with 22 bases lying between them. Germline V gene data show CDR1 as SGHTA and CDR2 as FQGNSA. CDR3 length equals 17 residues. This sequence was found in an adult with an advanced solid tumor such as melanoma, head and neck, liver or kidney cancer. The V gene is TRBV7-2, the J gene TRBJ1-2; D ambiguous. The sequenced sample was CD4+ or CD8+ T cells sorted from blood, obtained in a trial of the OX40 agonist ivuxolimab. The CDR3 nucleotides read TGTGCCAGCAGCTTTGGCGCCACGCTGACACCACCTTATGGCTACACCTTC. As protein: CASSFGATLTPPYGYTF.